These 19 T cell receptor beta chains share one sample of origin, sequenced in a study of beta chain features in type 1 diabetes. The sequenced template was cDNA made from the entire isolated RNA. The method was immunoSEQ multiplex PCR; TCRdb's version includes in-frame clones alone and lacks a portion of them. In the table there are about 150,000 clones, approximately 9.1% of which are singletons. Input material: central memory CD4+ T cells from blood. All receptors derive from a woman aged 18-30 years in good health.

This clone was detected only a few times. The chain is built from TRBV11-2 and TRBJ1-1; 9 positions agree with TRBD1. CDR3 length equals 17 residues. After removal of 0 bases from V and 0 bases from J, the junction contained 5 bases not matched to a gene. Germline lookup yields CDR1 SGHAT and CDR2 FQNNGV. CDR3 residues: CASSLEIQGAMNTEAFF. The CDR3 region has the DNA TGTGCCAGCAGCTTAGAAATACAGGGGGCCATGAACACTGAAGCTTTCTTT.

This clone was detected many times. The chain couples TRBV6-6 to TRBJ1-5; 9 nucleotides agree with TRBD1. V lost 5 bases to trimming and J lost 8 bases; unmatched junction nucleotides: 7. Germline loops: CDR1 MNHNY, CDR2 SVGAGI (reference sequence). This CDR3 contains 14 residues. The CDR3 spells CASSPTGGREPQHF. CDR3 DNA: TGTGCCAGCAGTCCGACAGGGGGGAGGGAGCCCCAGCATTTT.

The V gene is TRBV6-1, the J gene TRBJ2-3; 8 bases line up with TRBD1. The germline gives CDR1 MNHNS, CDR2 SASEGT. Trimming took 8 bases from V and 1 from J; bases not matched to a gene: 5. This CDR3 has 14 amino acids. For the CDR3, the DNA is TGTGCCAGCTTACCGGGACAGGGCACAGATACGCAGTATTTT. Translating it yields CASLPGQGTDTQYF.

The rearrangement links TRBV2 to TRBJ1-4; 10 nucleotides match TRBD1. Trimming at V came to 6 bases and at J to 10 bases, leaving 8 bases not matched to a gene. The germline V gene has CDR1 SNHLY and CDR2 FYNNEI. CDR3 length equals 14 residues. This chain's CDR3 is CASRQEGQGGKLFF. The CDR3 coding sequence is TGTGCCAGCAGACAGGAAGGACAGGGGGGAAAACTGTTTTTT.

V gene TRBV4-2 combines with J gene TRBJ2-5; a possible D gene is TRBD2 (5 bases). The germline V and J ends were trimmed by 2 bases and 3 bases, with 13 bases remaining between them. There are 15 residues in the CDR3. The germline gives CDR1 LGHNA, CDR2 YNFKEQ. Here the CDR3 reads CASSQSGILKETQYF. The CDR3 region has the DNA TGTGCCAGCAGCCAATCGGGGATCCTCAAAGAGACCCAGTACTTC.

The gene calls are TRBV2 and TRBJ1-6; 9 positions match TRBD1. The CDR3 extends over 14 amino acids. Germline trimming cut 6 bases from V and 6 bases from J; bases unmatched to any gene: 3. Germline assignment: CDR1 SNHLY and CDR2 FYNNEI. Here the CDR3 reads CASRVQGANSPLHF. The CDR3 DNA sequence: TGTGCCAGCAGGGTACAGGGGGCTAATTCACCCCTCCACTTT.

V and J are TRBV29-1 and TRBJ2-2, with 7 nucleotides matching TRBD2. Germline trimming cut 1 base from V and 6 bases from J; bases unmatched to any gene: 11. Per the germline V gene, CDR1 is SQVTM and CDR2 is ANQGSEA. There are 16 residues in the CDR3. The CDR3 here is CSVEVGTGGRPGELFF. The CDR3 coding sequence is TGCAGCGTTGAAGTCGGCACGGGGGGACGTCCCGGGGAGCTGTTTTTT.

V gene TRBV5-5 combines with J gene TRBJ1-1, with D perhaps TRBD1 (5 bases). The CDR3 consists of 16 residues. The V end was cut by 1 base, the J end by 5 bases, with 18 bases between. Germline V CDR1 and CDR2: SGHKS, YYEKEE (reference sequence). The CDR3 nucleotides are TGTGCCAGCAGCTTGCCCGGGGGTGGGGTGGTTACTGAAGCTTTCTTT. Protein: CASSLPGGGVVTEAFF. Together with reference TRBV5-5 and TRBJ1-1, the CDR3 gives the full variable domain: DAGVTQSPTHLIKTRGQQVTLRCSPISGHKSVSWYQQVLGQGPQFIFQYYEKEERGRGNFPDRFSARQFPNYSSELNVNALLLGDSALYLCASSLPGGGVVTEAFFGQGTRLTVV.

This clone was observed a few times. This chain joins TRBV11-1 and TRBJ1-4; 12 nucleotides align to TRBD1. The germline CDR1 and CDR2 sequences are SGHAT and FQDESV (reference sequence). The CDR3 covers 16 residues. Unmatched junction bases numbered 2, after V lost 1 base and J lost 5 bases. Here the CDR3 DNA reads TGTGCCAGCAGCTTAGGGGACAGGGGGCTCAATGAAAAACTGTTTTTT. As protein: CASSLGDRGLNEKLFF.

This clone was detected a few times. CDR3 sequence: CASSFSTGNTEAFF. The CDR3 DNA is TGTGCCAGCAGTTTCTCGACAGGGAACACTGAAGCTTTCTTT. This sequence joins TRBV6-5 and TRBJ1-1; D is possibly TRBD1 (6 bases). V was clipped by 4 bases and J by 1 base, with 10 bases between them. Germline V gene sequence: CDR1 MNHEY, CDR2 SVGAGI. The CDR3 consists of 14 residues.

This chain's CDR3 is CASSQDNTGPSPYEQYF. The CDR3 bases are TGTGCCAGCAGCCAAGATAACACAGGACCCTCCCCCTACGAGCAGTACTTC. The chain carries TRBV4-2 and TRBJ2-7; D perhaps matches TRBD1 (5 bases). V was trimmed by 0 bases and J by 2 bases, leaving 17 bases between them. Germline CDR1 and CDR2: LGHNA and YNFKEQ. This CDR3 is 17 amino acids long.

This clone was detected only a few times. The gene calls are TRBV6-5 and TRBJ1-2; TRBD1 agrees at 8 bases. Germline CDR1 MNHEY, CDR2 SVGAGI. V dropped 0 bases and J dropped 0; count of bases not matched to a gene: 3. The CDR3 loop spans 16 amino acids. The CDR3 reads CASSYSNRGANYGYTF. The CDR3 DNA sequence: TGTGCCAGCAGTTACTCGAACAGGGGGGCTAACTATGGCTACACCTTC.

This rearrangement joins TRBV7-2 to TRBJ1-5, with D perhaps matching TRBD1 (5 bases). The CDR3 covers 15 residues. With 7 bases removed from V and 4 bases from J, the gap between germline ends came to 17 bases. The germline V gene has CDR1 SGHTA and CDR2 FQGNSA. DNA of the CDR3: TGTGCCAGCACCCTCCTGCCCGGGGGAAATCAGCCCCAGCATTTT. This sequence encodes CASTLLPGGNQPQHF.

This clone was seen a few times. The gene calls are TRBV2 and TRBJ2-5; TRBD1 matches at 7 bases. The CDR3 is made up of 15 amino acids. V shed 5 bases and J 1 base; nucleotides not matched to a gene: 7. Germline V gives CDR1 SNHLY, CDR2 FYNNEI. The CDR3 is CASSSQTGPQETQYF. The CDR3 nucleotides read TGTGCCAGCAGTTCCCAGACAGGGCCCCAAGAGACCCAGTACTTC. The full variable domain, its missing parts supplied by reference TRBV2 and TRBJ2-5, is EPEVTQTPSHQVTQMGQEVILRCVPISNHLYFYWYRQILGQKVEFLVSFYNNEISEKSEIFDDQFSVERPDGSNFTLKIRSTKLEDSAMYFCASSSQTGPQETQYFGPGTRLLVL.

This clone was observed a few times. V and J are TRBV6-5 and TRBJ1-1; no clear D gene. Per germline, CDR1 MNHEY and CDR2 SVGAGI. The germline V and J ends were trimmed by 6 bases and 0 bases, with 5 bases remaining between them. This CDR3 has 12 amino acids. As DNA, the CDR3 is TGTGCCAGCAGACAGATGAACACTGAAGCTTTCTTT. It yields the protein CASRQMNTEAFF.

The V gene is TRBV2, the J gene TRBJ2-7; D not certain. The CDR3 contains 13 residues. Germline V lookup: CDR1 SNHLY, CDR2 FYNNEI. The germline V and J ends were trimmed by 1 base and 0 bases, with 4 bases remaining between them. CDR3 nucleotide sequence: TGTGCCAGCAGTGAAGGCAGCTCCTACGAGCAGTACTTC. This gives the protein CASSEGSSYEQYF. The full variable domain, completed using reference TRBV2 and TRBJ2-7, is EPEVTQTPSHQVTQMGQEVILRCVPISNHLYFYWYRQILGQKVEFLVSFYNNEISEKSEIFDDQFSVERPDGSNFTLKIRSTKLEDSAMYFCASSEGSSYEQYFGPGTRLTVT.

This chain links TRBV2 with TRBJ2-5; 11 positions match TRBD2. The CDR3 is 16 residues long. Unmatched junction bases numbered 12, after V lost 8 bases and J lost 4 bases. Germline V gene data show CDR1 as SNHLY and CDR2 as FYNNEI. The CDR3 DNA sequence: TGTGCCAGCGATGACACTAGCGGGAGCTTTGGAGAGACCCAGTACTTC. As protein: CASDDTSGSFGETQYF.

This clone was observed a handful of times. The CDR3 nucleotides read TGTGCCAGCAGCCCGACCGGGACAGGGGCTGGCTACACCTTC. Translated: CASSPTGTGAGYTF. The V call is TRBV7-9, the J call TRBJ1-2, with 10 positions matching TRBD1. Germline-derived CDR1 and CDR2 are SEHNR and FQNEAQ (reference sequence). The CDR3 is 14 residues long. V was clipped by 5 bases and J by 7 bases; unmatched bases: 7.

This clone was recorded a few times. The chain joins TRBV7-9 to TRBJ1-2, with a possible D match to TRBD1 (6 bases). The CDR3 has 14 amino acids. Germline assignment: CDR1 SEHNR and CDR2 FQNEAQ (reference sequence). V shed 3 bases and J shed 2 bases, with 10 bases lying between them. The CDR3 loop is CASSFRGANYGYTF. The CDR3 nucleotides read TGTGCCAGCAGCTTCCGGGGGGCAAACTATGGCTACACCTTC. The whole variable domain, remainder taken from reference TRBV7-9 and TRBJ1-2, is DTGVSQNPRHKITKRGQNVTFRCDPISEHNRLYWYRQTLGQGPEFLTYFQNEAQLEKSRLLSDRFSAERPKGSFSTLEIQRTEQGDSAMYLCASSFRGANYGYTFGSGTRLTVV.